This TCR beta chain was identified in a study of T cells after yellow fever vaccination. Notes on the study in general: When the response was secondary, it was weaker but reached its peak faster, day 5 versus 15. The study re-detected most primary-vaccination clones after the booster (roughly 96% CD4, roughly 91% CD8).

This clonotype was seen a handful of times. Its matching antigen is unknown. The CDR3 totals 13 residues. The V and J ends lost 5 bases and 0 bases respectively, with 8 bases between them. CDR1 and CDR2 from the germline V gene are GTSNPN and SVGIG (reference sequence). TCRdb passed the 5' RACE reads through MiXCR, listing each CDR3 protein once. The sample has some 160,000 distinct CDR3 sequences, around 9% seen once. This clonotype was obtained from a young man who received the YFV17D yellow fever vaccine. The specimen comprised CD8+ T cells sorted from PBMCs, sampled 45 days after the yellow fever booster vaccination. V and J are TRBV30 and TRBJ2-1; D is perhaps TRBD2 (6 bases). In DNA, the CDR3 is TGTGCCTGGGACGGGAGCTCCTACAATGAGCAGTTCTTC. Protein: CAWDGSSYNEQFF.